This is a list of T cell receptor beta chains from one sample in a study of identical twins. TCRdb reprocessed the 5' RACE reads via MiXCR and lists one record per CDR3 protein. The sample records some 710,000 distinct CDR3 sequences, over 5% being singletons. Sequencing used naive T cells sorted from blood. All receptors derive from a young man in good health. Both conserved end residues are trimmed from each CDR3. Rows give clone size only sometimes, using once, few, many, or a class for an expanded clone.

TRBV6-2/TRBV6-3	TRBJ2-5	many	ASRLPGLAEETQY
TRBV27	TRBJ2-3	many	ASSPAGARDSHQVGGQY
TRBV4-1	TRBJ2-7	-	ASSQGDRAGEQY
TRBV10-1	TRBJ2-2	many	ASSERNTGELF
TRBV24-1	TRBJ2-1	-	ATSGPSNEQF
TRBV12-3/TRBV12-4	TRBJ1-1	many	ASSFSRNGGTEAF
TRBV7-9	TRBJ2-6	many	AGYSGANVLT
TRBV25-1	TRBJ2-7	many	ASREAGSYEQY
TRBV30	TRBJ2-1	-	AWRVGSPSYNEQF
TRBV20-1	TRBJ1-1	many	SALGLGQAVMNTEAF
TRBV20-1	TRBJ1-1	many	SARDRRFFNTEAF
TRBV5-1	TRBJ2-5	many	ASGLAGVLETQY
TRBV6-5	TRBJ1-1	many	ASSYRGAGEAF
TRBV2	TRBJ2-1	-	ASRGSIDNEQF
TRBV2	TRBJ1-1	many	ATTTRAEAF
TRBV5-1	TRBJ2-5	-	ASSQSSGIGGETQY
TRBV4-3	TRBJ2-1	-	ASSQDMATDEQF
TRBV3-1	TRBJ2-7	many	ASSWTGTYEQY
TRBV5-1	TRBJ1-6	few	ASTRTGGSLGTLH
TRBV12-3/TRBV12-4	TRBJ2-6	few	ASSPPFNPGANVLT
TRBV12-3/TRBV12-4	TRBJ1-6	many	ASSYYNSPLH
TRBV7-6	TRBJ2-5	-	ASSLGGGAPQETQY
TRBV6-1	TRBJ1-2	many	ASREPTGETGHAT
TRBV12-3/TRBV12-4	TRBJ1-3	many	ASSYGGPSGNTIY
TRBV11-3	TRBJ2-7	many	ASSLGTPPAYEQY
TRBV5-1	TRBJ1-4	few	ASTTSRATNEKLF
TRBV12-3/TRBV12-4	TRBJ2-3	few	ATGEDRSGRITDTQY
TRBV2	TRBJ1-5	many	ASSGDVSNQPQH
TRBV24-1	TRBJ2-2	-	ATTTSGNPNTGELF
TRBV27	TRBJ1-2	-	ASGDGRHVANYGYT
TRBV20-1	TRBJ2-7	few	SARKIPGQGLY
TRBV29-1	TRBJ2-7	-	SVDPGQAGGEQY
TRBV20-1	TRBJ1-5	many	SASELRQMNQPQH